This record concerns one T cell receptor beta chain sequence. Its antigen is not known. The CDR3 is made up of 13 amino acids. CDR1 is MNHNS, CDR2 SASEGT, per germline. These data originate in a study of cytomegalovirus exposure and HLA in healthy donors. 60 Vbeta and 13 Jbeta primers were used in PCR. Profiling relied on immunoSEQ multiplex PCR, and the TCRdb table lists in-frame clones only, not all of them. The sample includes about 170,000 clones, more than 70% of them seen just once. General observations from the study: Accurate HLA-A and HLA-B prediction from TCR beta sequences was reported for most subjects.

The rearrangement uses TRBV6-1 and TRBJ2-5, with D possibly matching TRBD2 (7 bases). The end of the DNA is better explained by TRBJ2-7, so the J call may be wrong. Sequenced: PBMCs. The TCR comes from a boy aged 2 to 10 in good health and CMV-seronegative. As DNA, the CDR3 is TGTGCCAGCAGTGAAATAAGGGGGGGCGAGCAGTACTTC. Residues: CASSEIRGGEQYF.